Below are 18 T cell receptor beta chains sequenced from a single sample in a study of blood T cell repertoires in COVID-19. Repertoires were generated with immunoSEQ multiplex PCR, while TCRdb's copy carries only in-frame clones and drops some. Here the sample spans 50,000 to 65,000 clones, approximately 86% being singletons. The sample consisted of peripheral blood. The receptors stem from a man aged 55-75 years with acute or convalescent COVID-19.

This chain uses TRBV11-2 with TRBJ2-7; 7 bases line up with TRBD2. The CDR3 has 16 amino acids. Germline V gene lookup returns CDR1 SGHAT and CDR2 FQNNGV. V lost 0 bases to trimming and J lost 6 bases; unmatched junction nucleotides: 11. CDR3 protein: CASSLDGPAGKGEQYF. The CDR3 DNA follows: TGTGCCAGCAGCTTAGATGGGCCAGCGGGAAAGGGCGAGCAGTACTTC.

V and J are TRBV7-9 and TRBJ1-2; unclear D gene. Germline CDR1 is SEHNR and CDR2 is FQNEAQ (reference sequence). The length of the CDR3 is 13 residues. Deletions cut 7 bases from V and 3 bases from J, with 12 bases between. The CDR3 sequence: CASTVGPYYGYTF. The CDR3 DNA sequence: TGTGCCAGCACTGTGGGCCCCTACTATGGCTACACCTTC.

The V and J genes are TRBV7-9 and TRBJ1-1, with 7 bases fitting TRBD1. This CDR3 has 14 residues. Germline V gene lookup returns CDR1 SEHNR and CDR2 FQNEAQ (reference sequence). The V segment lost 1 base and the J segment 3 bases; nucleotides outside the gene matches: 2. The CDR3 protein is CASSLGQGDTEAFF. DNA of the CDR3: TGTGCCAGCAGCTTAGGTCAGGGGGACACTGAAGCTTTCTTT.

The table lists this clone with a few counts. The chain uses TRBV3-1 (or the pseudogene TRBV3-2) and TRBJ1-1; 9 nucleotides line up with TRBD1. Germline V gives CDR1 LGHDT, CDR2 YNNKEL (reference sequence). There are 15 residues in the CDR3. Trimming cost V 4 bases and J 6 bases; bases outside gene matches: 9. CDR3 residues: CASSLDRGGIAEAFF. CDR3 DNA sequence: TGTGCCAGCAGCCTCGACAGGGGGGGCATCGCTGAAGCTTTCTTT.

This clone was found a few times. V gene TRBV2 combines with J gene TRBJ1-3, with D uncertain. V gave up 9 bases and J gave up 4 bases, with 19 bases separating them. CDR3 length: 15 residues. The germline V gene has CDR1 SNHLY and CDR2 FYNNEI. In DNA, the CDR3 is TGTGCCAGTCAGACACGTCCAGTGTCGGGAAACACCATATATTTT. Translated: CASQTRPVSGNTIYF.

The chain employs TRBV5-1 and TRBJ2-2; TRBD1 aligns across 9 bases. The length of the CDR3 is 14 residues. V trimming: 5 bases; J trimming: 5 bases; junction bases outside the gene matches: 4. Germline V gene sequence: CDR1 SGHRS, CDR2 YFSETQ. Written as DNA, the CDR3 is TGCGCCAGCAGAGACAGGGGGTATACCGGGGAGCTGTTTTTT. As protein: CASRDRGYTGELFF. Based on the CDR3 plus reference TRBV5-1 and TRBJ2-2, the full variable domain is KAGVTQTPRYLIKTRGQQVTLSCSPISGHRSVSWYQQTPGQGLQFLFEYFSETQRNKGNFPGRFSGRQFSNSRSEMNVSTLELGDSALYLCASRDRGYTGELFFGEGSRLTVL.

The chain has TRBV27 and TRBJ2-7; the match to TRBD1 covers 9 bases. V was pared by 4 bases and J by 2 bases, with 3 bases of the junction left unmatched. Germline-derived CDR1 and CDR2 are MNHEY and SMNVEV (reference sequence). The CDR3 spans 14 residues. CDR3 loop: CASSSGQGPYEQYF. The CDR3 DNA reads TGTGCCAGCAGTTCGGGACAGGGCCCCTACGAGCAGTACTTC.

The chain couples TRBV5-1 to TRBJ2-7, with a tentative D call TRBD2 (6 bases). The V gene's germline CDR1 is SGHRS and CDR2 YFSETQ. The V end was cut by 0 bases, the J end by 5 bases, with 21 bases between. The CDR3 is made up of 17 amino acids. The CDR3 loop is CASSLDGSRGGRNEQYF. The CDR3 DNA reads TGCGCCAGCAGCTTGGACGGCAGTCGGGGAGGAAGAAACGAGCAGTACTTC.

The rearrangement links TRBV6-1 to TRBJ2-4; a possible D gene is TRBD1 (5 bases). Deletions cut 1 base from V and 0 bases from J, with 7 bases between. Per germline, CDR1 MNHNS and CDR2 SASEGT. The CDR3 has 15 amino acids. The CDR3 spells CASSEGTIAKNIQYF. The CDR3 DNA sequence: TGTGCCAGCAGTGAAGGGACAATAGCCAAAAACATTCAGTACTTC.

The CDR3 nucleotides read TGCGCCAGCAGCAGAGGGACAGCACAAGAGACCCAGTACTTC. Translation: CASSRGTAQETQYF. The chain has TRBV5-1 and TRBJ2-5, with 7 nucleotides matching TRBD1. CDR3 size: 14 residues. Germline lookup yields CDR1 SGHRS and CDR2 YFSETQ. V lost 4 bases and J lost 2; bases outside the gene matches: 5.

This clone has just one count. The chain carries TRBV28 and TRBJ1-5, with 10 bases matching TRBD1. Germline CDR1 is MDHEN and CDR2 is SYDVKM. The CDR3 contains 15 residues. After removal of 6 bases from V and 6 bases from J, the junction contained 8 bases not matched to a gene. Here the CDR3 DNA reads TGTGCCAGCAGCAGGACAGGGGGATCAGGTCAGCCCCAGCATTTT. Amino acids: CASSRTGGSGQPQHF.

DNA for the CDR3: TGTGCCAGCAGCTTGGGACAGGGAGATACGCAGTATTTT. Its protein is CASSLGQGDTQYF. The rearrangement joins TRBV5-4 to TRBJ2-3; 7 bases are a match to TRBD1. The CDR3 sequence is 13 residues long. CDR1 is SGHNT and CDR2 is YYREEE in the germline V gene (reference sequence). Unmatched junction bases numbered 0, after V lost 0 bases and J lost 5 bases.

This chain joins TRBV6-1 and TRBJ2-3, with 7 positions matching TRBD2. J lost 4 bases, V lost 3 bases, and 19 bases had no gene match. This CDR3 contains 19 residues. The V gene's germline CDR1 is MNHNS and CDR2 SASEGT. The CDR3 DNA is TGTGCCAGCAGTGACTACCACCCCCCGGAGCGGGACTTCGCAGATACGCAGTATTTT. Its protein is CASSDYHPPERDFADTQYF.

The CDR3 region is CASSQEGTGVRYGYTF. CDR3 bases: TGTGCCAGCAGCCAAGAGGGGACAGGGGTTCGGTATGGCTACACCTTC. The rearrangement uses TRBV3-1 (or the pseudogene TRBV3-2) and TRBJ1-2, with 10 positions matching TRBD1. V shed 0 bases and J 5 bases; nucleotides not matched to a gene: 6. The CDR3 length is 16 residues. Germline assignment: CDR1 LGHDT and CDR2 YNNKEL (reference sequence).

The rearrangement uses TRBV28 and TRBJ1-5; unclear D gene. Germline CDR1 and CDR2: MDHEN and SYDVKM. This CDR3 region has 13 residues. V lost 4 bases and J 8 bases, leaving 12 bases between the germline ends. The CDR3 sequence is CASSSAGYEPQHF. Written as DNA, the CDR3 is TGTGCCAGCAGTTCAGCAGGCTATGAGCCCCAGCATTTT.

CDR3 protein: CASSLATLAYNEQFF. CDR3 bases: TGTGCCAGCAGCCTAGCGACCCTCGCCTACAATGAGCAGTTCTTC. The chain couples TRBV28 to TRBJ2-1; tentatively, D is TRBD2 (6 bases). Germline V gene data show CDR1 as MDHEN and CDR2 as SYDVKM. The CDR3 covers 15 residues. The V gene lost 6 bases and the J gene lost 2 bases, with 14 bases spanning the gap.

On this clone: A read error may account for a junction end that differs from germline. CDR3 sequence (DNA): TGCGACCCGTACTTGCGGGAGGGCGCCAAAAACATTCAGTACTTC. This translates into CDPYLREGAKNIQYF. This sequence joins TRBV5-4 and TRBJ2-4, with 9 positions matching TRBD2. Germline V gives CDR1 SGHNT, CDR2 YYREEE (reference sequence). The CDR3 covers 15 residues.

This chain connects TRBV10-1 to TRBJ2-3; 8 bases line up with TRBD1. Germline V gives CDR1 WNHNN, CDR2 SYGVQD (reference sequence). The ends lost 4 bases at V and 2 bases at J; junction bases unmatched: 5. This CDR3 region has 15 residues. The CDR3 region is CASSARDRYTDTQYF. DNA for the CDR3: TGCGCCAGCAGTGCCCGGGACAGGTACACAGATACGCAGTATTTT.